Following are 32 T cell receptor beta chains from one sample sequenced in a study of response to subunit inactivated influenza vaccine. TCRdb independently ran MiXCR on the RT-PCR reads; one entry per CDR3 protein. The sample has around 320,000 distinct CDR3 sequences; about 20% are singletons. Sequenced here: PBMCs from blood, sampled approximately 20 months after vaccination. The source is a man aged 50 to 69 who received an inactivated influenza vaccine.

This clonotype was seen more than once but under ten times. The junction does not match germline at one end; this may be a read error. The rearrangement joins TRBV10-2 to TRBJ1-1, with unresolved D. The CDR3 loop spans 15 amino acids. The V gene's germline CDR1 is WSHSY and CDR2 SAAADI. CDR3 amino acids: CASSKSVLVNTEAFF. In DNA form, the CDR3 reads TGCGCCAGCAGTAAGTCGGTGTTGGTGAACACTGAAGCTTTCTTT.

This clonotype appeared a few times. This chain links TRBV5-5 with TRBJ1-5; unclear D gene. Per germline, CDR1 SGHKS and CDR2 YYEKEE (reference sequence). Trimming removed 2 bases at V and 7 bases at J, with 7 bases between. The CDR3 sequence is 12 residues long. The CDR3 loop is CASSFGVQPQHF. CDR3 DNA: TGTGCCAGCAGCTTTGGAGTCCAGCCCCAGCATTTT.

The chain carries TRBV5-1 and TRBJ2-4; 11 bases are a match to TRBD2. Germline trimming cut 4 bases from V and 2 bases from J; bases unmatched to any gene: 8. This CDR3 is 17 amino acids long. Germline V lookup: CDR1 SGHRS, CDR2 YFSETQ. CDR3: CASSVAGGQRTKNIQYF. CDR3 in DNA: TGCGCCAGCAGCGTAGCGGGAGGGCAAAGGACCAAAAACATTCAGTACTTC.

This clonotype was picked up a small number of times. The V call is TRBV20-1, the J call TRBJ1-1; D call uncertain. V was cut by 6 bases and J by 0 bases, with 8 bases left in between. Germline CDR1 reads DFQATT; CDR2 reads SNEGSKA (reference sequence). The CDR3 runs 12 residues. In nucleotides, the CDR3 is TGCAGTGCCGCTCGTTTGAACACTGAAGCTTTCTTT. It is translated as CSAARLNTEAFF.

In this sample, this clonotype turned up a few times. The V and J genes are TRBV20-1 and TRBJ2-7; the D is unclear. Germline V CDR1 and CDR2: DFQATT, SNEGSKA (reference sequence). The V end lost 0 bases, the J end lost 5 bases, and 2 bases lay between the germline ends. The CDR3 is made up of 10 amino acids. CDR3 in DNA: TGCAGTGCTAGAGAGGACGAGCAGTACTTC. Protein product: CSAREDEQYF.

This clonotype has a handful of counts. The CDR3: CASSPGLANTGELFF. The CDR3 bases are TGCGCCAGCAGCCCGGGACTAGCTAACACCGGGGAGCTGTTTTTT. J is TRBJ2-2 and V is TRBV5-1, with 9 bases identical to TRBD2. Germline V gene sequence: CDR1 SGHRS, CDR2 YFSETQ. V was pared by 4 bases and J by 2 bases, with 3 bases of the junction left unmatched. The CDR3 contains 15 residues.

The chain combines TRBV20-1 with TRBJ2-7, with a tentative D call TRBD2 (6 bases). The germline V gene encodes CDR1 DFQATT and CDR2 SNEGSKA (reference sequence). Deletions cut 1 base from V and 2 bases from J, with 21 bases between. The CDR3 length is 17 residues. The CDR3 reads CSARATFPGTDPYEQYF. The CDR3 bases are TGCAGTGCTAGAGCCACTTTTCCCGGGACTGATCCCTACGAGCAGTACTTC.

In this sample, this clonotype turned up a few times. V gene TRBV19 combines with J gene TRBJ2-7; D unclear. The ends were cut back, 1 base at V and 5 bases at J, with 9 bases in the middle. Germline values: CDR1 LNHDA, CDR2 SQIVND (reference sequence). The CDR3 loop spans 13 amino acids. CDR3 nucleotides: TGTGCCAGTAGTATAGGTAACAGTAACGAGCAGTACTTC. This sequence encodes CASSIGNSNEQYF.

This clonotype came up a few times. The chain has TRBV28 and TRBJ2-2, with 7 bases matching TRBD2. The junction had 2 bases not matched to a gene; V was cut back by 6 bases and J by 1 base. CDR3 length: 14 residues. CDR1 is MDHEN and CDR2 is SYDVKM in the germline V gene. The CDR3 is CASSTSENTGELFF. CDR3 sequence (DNA): TGTGCCAGCAGCACTAGCGAGAACACCGGGGAGCTGTTTTTT.

This clonotype was seen only a few times. The chain is built from TRBV5-1 and TRBJ2-1; D possibly uses TRBD1 or TRBD2 (5 bases each). The CDR3 is 15 residues long. V lost 2 bases and J lost 8, with 17 bases in between. Per the germline V gene, CDR1 is SGHRS and CDR2 is YFSETQ. In DNA form, the CDR3 reads TGCGCCAGCAGCTTCAGAGGGGCGAGACATCATGAGCAGTTCTTC. This sequence encodes CASSFRGARHHEQFF.

V and J are TRBV4-1 and TRBJ2-5; 8 nucleotides match TRBD1. The CDR3 consists of 15 residues. Germline CDR1 and CDR2: MGHRA and YSYEKL. V lost 1 base and J lost 5; bases outside the gene matches: 6. CDR3 region: CASSQGTGTYETQYF. In nucleotides, the CDR3 is TGCGCCAGCAGCCAAGGGACAGGGACTTACGAGACCCAGTACTTC.

This clonotype is judged medium-sized. This chain uses TRBV15 with TRBJ1-3; D is unclear. Germline V gene sequence: CDR1 LNHNV, CDR2 YYDKDF (reference sequence). This CDR3 has 17 residues. V gave up 2 bases and J gave up 3 bases, with 17 bases separating them. CDR3 sequence: CATSRTFMGSRGNTIYF. The CDR3, as DNA: TGTGCCACCAGCAGAACGTTTATGGGGAGTCGTGGAAACACCATATATTTT.

This clonotype showed up many times. The genes are TRBV7-3 and TRBJ1-1; the match to TRBD1 covers 7 bases. The CDR3 extends over 13 amino acids. V lost 3 bases and J lost 3; bases outside the gene matches: 1. Germline CDR1 SGHTA, CDR2 FQGTGA. The CDR3 region has the DNA TGTGCCAGCAGCTTCGACAGGGACACTGAAGCTTTCTTT. It yields the protein CASSFDRDTEAFF. Looking up the rest from reference TRBV7-3 and TRBJ1-1 gives the full variable domain: GAGVSQTPSNKVTEKGKYVELRCDPISGHTALYWYRQSLGQGPEFLIYFQGTGAADDSGLPNDRFFAVRPEGSVSTLKIQRTERGDSAVYLCASSFDRDTEAFFGQGTRLTVV.

The chain is built from TRBV7-2 and TRBJ1-2, with no clear D. V gave up 3 bases and J gave up 11 bases, with 22 bases separating them. The CDR3 runs 15 residues. The germline gives CDR1 SGHTA, CDR2 FQGNSA. CDR3 coding DNA: TGTGCCAGCAGCTTTTCCCAGGCCAATCGAATCCTTTACACCTTC. It translates to CASSFSQANRILYTF.

The rearrangement links TRBV11-2 to TRBJ2-1, with D unclear. Per the germline V gene, CDR1 is SGHAT and CDR2 is FQNNGV. This CDR3 is 12 amino acids long. The V end was cut by 6 bases, the J end by 4 bases, with 7 bases between. DNA of the CDR3: TGTGCCAGCAGGGCTCCTTACAATGAGCAGTTCTTC. It specifies CASRAPYNEQFF.

The rearrangement joins TRBV20-1 to TRBJ2-3; 9 bases are shared with TRBD2. The germline CDR1 and CDR2 sequences are DFQATT and SNEGSKA (reference sequence). V shed 0 bases and J 4 bases; nucleotides not matched to a gene: 8. The CDR3 runs 16 residues. As DNA, the CDR3 is TGCAGTGCTAGAGATTGGGTAGCGGGAGAGTCAGATACGCAGTATTTT. Amino acid sequence: CSARDWVAGESDTQYF.

There are a few counts of this clonotype. V is TRBV6-5 and J is TRBJ2-1, with 7 bases fitting TRBD2. Trimming cost V 4 bases and J 2 bases; bases outside gene matches: 11. Germline V lookup: CDR1 MNHEY, CDR2 SVGAGI. This CDR3 is 17 amino acids long. The CDR3 protein is CASSWLAVPLPYNEQFF. The CDR3 DNA reads TGTGCCAGCAGTTGGCTAGCGGTACCGTTGCCCTACAATGAGCAGTTCTTC.

This clonotype appeared a few times. The gene calls are TRBV4-1 and TRBJ1-5; 7 bases map to TRBD1. With V trimmed by 6 bases and J by 2 bases, 7 bases remained unmatched. CDR1 MGHRA and CDR2 YSYEKL come from the germline V gene. This CDR3 contains 15 residues. CDR3 residues: CASSFAGGGNQPQHF. The DNA for the CDR3 is TGCGCCAGCAGTTTCGCAGGGGGAGGCAATCAGCCCCAGCATTTT.

This clonotype was detected ten times or more. The chain carries TRBV5-1 and TRBJ1-2; TRBD1 might be the D (6 bases). Between the trimmed V and J ends, which lost 4 bases and 1 base, there was a span of 8 bases. The CDR3 covers 13 residues. Germline assignment: CDR1 SGHRS and CDR2 YFSETQ. The CDR3 reads CASSTDSNYGYTF. The CDR3 DNA sequence: TGCGCCAGCAGCACGGACAGTAACTATGGCTACACCTTC. Full variable domain (missing parts from reference TRBV5-1 and TRBJ1-2): KAGVTQTPRYLIKTRGQQVTLSCSPISGHRSVSWYQQTPGQGLQFLFEYFSETQRNKGNFPGRFSGRQFSNSRSEMNVSTLELGDSALYLCASSTDSNYGYTFGSGTRLTVV.

This chain joins TRBV20-1 and TRBJ1-3; tentative D call: TRBD1 (6 bases). This CDR3 contains 16 residues. Trimming took off 0 bases at V and 2 bases at J, with 14 bases between the two ends. Germline V lookup: CDR1 DFQATT, CDR2 SNEGSKA (reference sequence). CDR3 sequence: CSARDGIGTPGNTIYF. The CDR3 nucleotides are TGCAGTGCTAGAGATGGTATAGGGACACCTGGAAACACCATATATTTT.

The chain links TRBV6-5 to TRBJ1-2, with D maybe TRBD1 (6 bases). This CDR3 comprises 14 residues. The germline gives CDR1 MNHEY, CDR2 SVGAGI. The germline V and J ends were trimmed by 2 bases and 4 bases, with 11 bases remaining between them. CDR3 in amino acids: CASSYVGAGYGYTF. The CDR3 bases are TGTGCCAGCAGTTACGTGGGGGCTGGCTATGGCTACACCTTC.

The chain uses TRBV7-2 and TRBJ2-5, with D maybe TRBD1 (5 bases). The CDR3 is 12 residues long. CDR1 SGHTA and CDR2 FQGNSA come from the germline V gene. V was cut by 6 bases and J by 5 bases, with 10 bases left in between. The CDR3 nucleotides read TGTGCCAGCAGATCAGGGTTGGAGACCCAGTACTTC. It specifies CASRSGLETQYF. The complete variable domain, with remaining parts taken from reference TRBV7-2 and TRBJ2-5, reads GAGVSQSPSNKVTEKGKDVELRCDPISGHTALYWYRQSLGQGLEFLIYFQGNSAPDKSGLPSDRFSAERTGGSVSTLTIQRTQQEDSAVYLCASRSGLETQYFGPGTRLLVL.

Ten or more counts support this clonotype. The chain uses TRBV20-1 and TRBJ1-1; no clear D. V gave up 3 bases and J gave up 0 bases, with 11 bases separating them. The CDR3 is 14 amino acids. Germline V gene lookup returns CDR1 DFQATT and CDR2 SNEGSKA (reference sequence). CDR3 DNA sequence: TGCAGTGCTAGTACCAGGACCTTGAACACTGAAGCTTTCTTT. Translated: CSASTRTLNTEAFF.

The chain links TRBV7-8 to TRBJ2-2; perhaps D is TRBD1 or TRBD2 (5 bases each). V gave up 4 bases and J gave up 1 base, with 19 bases separating them. Germline assignment: CDR1 SGHVS and CDR2 FQNEAQ. The CDR3 extends over 18 amino acids. The CDR3 nucleotides are TGTGCCAGCAGCTCCCGGGGCAGGCGGGCCGTGAACACCGGGGAGCTGTTTTTT. Its protein is CASSSRGRRAVNTGELFF.

This clonotype turned up a few times. The chain has TRBV10-3 and TRBJ2-5, with D possibly called TRBD1 or TRBD2 (5 bases each). The germline V gene has CDR1 ENHRY and CDR2 SYGVKD. This CDR3 comprises 13 residues. V gave up 5 bases and J gave up 3 bases, with 10 bases separating them. The DNA for the CDR3 is TGTGCCATCAGTCCGGGACGGAAAGAGACCCAGTACTTC. Encoded protein: CAISPGRKETQYF.

The genes are TRBV20-1 and TRBJ1-2, with 8 nucleotides matching TRBD1. Germline values: CDR1 DFQATT, CDR2 SNEGSKA (reference sequence). The CDR3 is 15 residues long. Trimming took 2 bases from V and 6 from J; bases not matched to a gene: 11. CDR3 nucleotide sequence: TGCAGTGCTAGATCCAGGGACAGGTCTAAAGATGGCTACACCTTC. Its protein is CSARSRDRSKDGYTF.

As to this clonotype: The junction differs from germline at one of its ends, possibly a read error. V and J are TRBV18 and TRBJ1-5; D may be TRBD1 (5 bases). Looked up from germline, CDR1 is KGHSH and CDR2 is LQKENI. This CDR3 contains 14 residues. The DNA for the CDR3 is TGTGCCAGCTCACCCCCGGGGGAAGATCAGCGCCAGCATTTT. Protein sequence: CASSPPGEDQRQHF.

Ten or more counts support this clonotype. This chain joins TRBV7-2 and TRBJ1-6; 7 bases map to TRBD1. The germline V gene encodes CDR1 SGHTA and CDR2 FQGNSA. V lost 3 bases and J lost 7; bases outside the gene matches: 12. The CDR3 is 17 residues long. CDR3 bases: TGTGCCAGCAGCTTCTTAGTAGGGACAGCGCTAAATTCACCCCTCCACTTT. Translation gives CASSFLVGTALNSPLHF.

V is TRBV10-3 and J is TRBJ2-2; D call uncertain. Looked up from germline, CDR1 is ENHRY and CDR2 is SYGVKD. The CDR3 length is 12 residues. V lost 10 bases and J 7 bases, leaving 13 bases between the germline ends. The CDR3 here is CATQNLLGELFF. The CDR3 DNA follows: TGTGCCACCCAAAATCTCCTCGGGGAGCTGTTTTTT.

This rearrangement joins TRBV7-8 to TRBJ1-1; perhaps TRBD1 as D (6 bases). CDR1 SGHVS and CDR2 FQNEAQ come from the germline V gene. With 8 bases removed from V and 3 bases from J, the gap between germline ends came to 10 bases. The CDR3 runs 12 residues. The DNA for the CDR3 is TGTGCCAGCGGATCAGGGGACACTGAAGCTTTCTTT. Protein: CASGSGDTEAFF.

The chain employs TRBV5-1 and TRBJ1-1; 7 nucleotides align to TRBD1. Germline V gene lookup returns CDR1 SGHRS and CDR2 YFSETQ. V was clipped by 2 bases and J by 1 base; unmatched bases: 5. There are 15 residues in the CDR3. CDR3 in DNA: TGCGCCAGCAGCTTTGGGCGACAGGGGAACACTGAAGCTTTCTTT. Its translation is CASSFGRQGNTEAFF.

The chain joins TRBV6-1 to TRBJ2-3; D is perhaps TRBD1 (6 bases). This CDR3 has 16 residues. Germline loops: CDR1 MNHNS, CDR2 SASEGT. V shed 6 bases and J shed 1 base, with 17 bases lying between them. The DNA for the CDR3 is TGTGCCAGCAGGCGTTATTTACAGGGAGGCACAGATACGCAGTATTTT. This sequence encodes CASRRYLQGGTDTQYF.